One T cell receptor beta chain is described in this entry. CDR3 length: 14 residues. The germline V gene has CDR1 LGHNT and CDR2 FRNRAP. This entry is derived from a study of sequential checkpoint blockade in melanoma. Some clones are missing from TCRdb's copy, which holds only in-frame ones; the method was immunoSEQ multiplex PCR. The sample lists 9,500 to 15,000 clones, approximately 30% occurring once. Treatment noted: randomized to nivolumab then ipilimumab (arm A) or the reverse (arm B). The genes are TRBV12-5 and TRBJ2-3, with TRBD2 matching over 11 bases. This TCR came from a human donor with melanoma. The material sequenced was tumor tissue (inferred from file names), taken from a patient given nivolumab and ipilimumab in sequence. The CDR3 nucleotides read TGTGCCACCCTAGCGGGGGGCCTCACAGATACGCAGTATTTT. Translated: CATLAGGLTDTQYF.